This T cell receptor beta chain was obtained from a study of blood T cell repertoires in COVID-19 (TCRdb year 2020). Notes on the research overall: The collaborator samples originated in the United States, Italy and Spain and spanned the acute and convalescent phases of COVID-19. The material from the prospective study consisted of cDNA or gDNA derived from T cells, B-cell-depleted T cells, or PBMCs. The dataset comprised deeply sampled blood TCRbeta repertoires from subjects exposed to, actively infected with, or recovered from COVID-19. The samples were drawn from the first 160 participants of the ongoing ImmuneRACE study and from 1,254 subjects provided by 6 global collaborators. Where HLA class I and class II types were available, the types were taken from metadata supplied by the sample provider, not from assay-based typing. The repertoires were released in a freely available public database meant as a resource for research on the immune response to SARS-CoV-2. Sample metadata almost always included a de-identified subject ID, COVID-19 status, age in years and sex.

Enrolling through a virtual design, the prospective study's participants ranged in age from roughly 18 to 89 years and lived across around 25 United States geographic areas. Cohort assignment in the prospective study relied on participant-reported clinical history from a screening survey and a study questionnaire. For ImmuneRACE Cohort 3, a participant was defined as recovered based on two consecutive negative NP/OP PCR tests, clearance by a healthcare professional, or resolution of symptoms. In the prospective study, mobile phlebotomists collected whole blood, serum and a nasopharyngeal or oropharyngeal swab from each participant. Prospective study participants could optionally give additional blood draws and questionnaires over a roughly two-month period. Prospective study blood samples were shipped either frozen or at room temperature before DNA extraction. TCRbeta CDR3 regions were amplified from genomic DNA using the immunoSEQ Assay, a bias-controlled multiplex PCR. Under the source paper's analysis protocol: Within the assay, amplification of reference gene primers was used to estimate how many nucleated cells each sample contained. To quantify the absolute abundance of each unique TCRbeta CDR3 rearrangement, sequence reads were collapsed and filtered. Productive Simpson clonality was computed per sample as the square root of Simpson's diversity index over productive rearrangements. Sourced from immuneACCESS, this table was stored by TCRdb with only in-frame sequences that have V and J called. A share of the clones is absent; for the studies checked, an unresolved V gene accounts for under half, and the remainder has no known explanation. V and J calls and clone size come straight from that table; D and trimming were deduced from the DNA. This sample holds about 380,000 clones; more than 75% were observed only once. More than 0.95% of the sample is held by the ten biggest clonotypes.

Beyond this particular receptor, the publication reports: How much clinical and demographic metadata was included differed by source and by participant, and the metadata was provided uncurated.

A note on this clone: No antigen is known for it. No much larger clone is present one base from it, and per-base qualities are unavailable.

The CDR3, from cysteine to phenylalanine, totals 15 residues. Just the 45-base CDR3 DNA is kept, in frame starting at base 1. The germline V gene sets CDR1 to SGHTA and CDR2 to FQGTGA. From V the trimming removes 4 bases and from J it removes 3 bases, while the gene matches leave 6 bases of the junction unaccounted for. Source material: PBMCs or T cells enriched from blood (not recorded which). The rearranged segments are TRBV7-3 and TRBJ2-3, and TRBD2 matches 8 of the central bases. This TCR derives from a woman aged 18 to 35 who had recovered from COVID-19. The sequenced DNA is TGTGCCAGCAGCTCCGGGGGGGCCCGGACAGATACGCAGTATTTT. Its coded protein is CASSSGGARTDTQYF.